The 22 T cell receptor beta chains given below trace back to one sample, sequenced in a study of Tregs in tolerant kidney transplant recipients (dated by TCRdb to between 2018 and 2021). To prepare the library, the immunoSEQ multiplex PCR assay was applied. TCRdb's version of the immuneACCESS table is confined to in-frame rearrangements and falls short of the full clone set. An unresolved V gene accounts for under half of the shortfall where checked; the remainder is of unknown origin. This sample's table lists roughly 25,000 clones. The top ten clones comprise roughly 4% of the sample. The time point label for this specimen denotes: 6 months after combined kidney and bone marrow transplant. Transplants used related donors with nonmyeloablative bone marrow transplantation; mixed chimerism was transient in the human trials. The sequencing here drew on CD4+ T cells from blood (PBMCs), taken 6 months after the transplant. These receptor sequences come from a human patient who received a combined kidney and bone marrow transplant. Some T cells present after a transplant may be cells of the graft donor.

Comment on this clone: From the germline J gene comes the end of the CDR3, since the read stops 3 residues before it. The chain has TRBV20-1 and TRBJ2-5; possibly TRBD2 for D (6 bases). Trimming left V 0 bases short and J 0 bases short, with 14 bases between. This CDR3 is built from 16 residues. Germline V gene lookup returns CDR1 DFQATT and CDR2 SNEGSKA (reference sequence). The CDR3 sequence: CSARDTQRGYQETQYF. CDR3 DNA (partial): TGCAGTGCTAGAGATACACAACGGGGGTACCAAGAGACC.

As to this clone: The CDR3 end falls 3 residues outside the read, so it is completed with the germline J gene. The rearrangement joins TRBV5-1 to TRBJ2-5; D is perhaps TRBD1 (5 bases). Germline lookup yields CDR1 SGHRS and CDR2 YFSETQ. V was cut by 5 bases and J by 1 base, with 12 bases left in between. There are 14 residues in the CDR3. CDR3 sequence: CASRSQGFQETQYF. The part of the CDR3 DNA that was read is TGCGCCAGCAGATCTCAGGGATTCCAAGAGACC.

In the case of this clone: The read gets to within 3 residues of the CDR3 end, and the germline J gene fills in the rest. This sequence joins TRBV2 and TRBJ2-7; 7 bases match TRBD1. The ends lost 3 bases at V and 3 bases at J; junction bases unmatched: 5. Germline V lookup: CDR1 SNHLY, CDR2 FYNNEI. This CDR3 region has 14 residues. The sequenced part of the CDR3 DNA is TGTGCCAGCAGTGAGGTGACAGGGATCTACGAG. Translation gives CASSEVTGIYE. The full CDR3 protein reads CASSEVTGIYEQYF.

On this clone: Read coverage stops 3 residues before the CDR3 terminus; the germline J gene supplies the remainder. This rearrangement joins TRBV7-6 to TRBJ1-1; 7 bases are shared with TRBD1. The CDR3 loop spans 14 amino acids. CDR1 is SGHVS, CDR2 FNYEAQ, per germline. CDR3 bases read: TGTGCCAGCAGCTCCGGGACAGCTCTACTGGAA. This sequence encodes CASSSGTALLE. The full CDR3 protein is CASSSGTALLEAFF.

Remarks on this clone: The read terminates 3 residues before the CDR3 end, so the remaining end is supplied by the germline J gene. V is TRBV20-1 and J is TRBJ2-7, with D possibly TRBD2 on 6 matching bases. V dropped 6 bases and J dropped 0 bases, with 15 bases sitting between them. Germline V lookup: CDR1 DFQATT, CDR2 SNEGSKA (reference sequence). There are 14 residues in the CDR3. The CDR3 loop is CSADSGYLSYEQYF. Incomplete CDR3 DNA: TGCAGTGCCGATAGCGGCTATCTCTCCTACGAG.

Incomplete CDR3 DNA: TGTGCCAGCAGCTCCCTCGGGGGTGAAAAA. Protein sequence: CASSSLGGEK. The whole CDR3 sequence is CASSSLGGEKLFF. The V and J genes are TRBV7-8 and TRBJ1-4; D may be TRBD1 (5 bases). The missing CDR3 end, 3 residues past where the read stops, is filled in from the germline J gene. CDR1 is SGHVS and CDR2 is FQNEAQ in the germline V gene. Trimming cost V 4 bases and J 7 bases, with 10 bases left between them. The CDR3 contains 13 residues.

Turning to this clone: The read is 3 residues too short to cover the CDR3 end, so that end is filled in from the germline J gene. The V and J genes are TRBV6-4 and TRBJ1-6; D is perhaps TRBD1 (5 bases). Germline CDR1 reads MRHNA; CDR2 reads SNTAGT. The CDR3 consists of 13 residues. V was shortened by 6 bases and J by 9 bases, with 12 bases between the two germline ends. This chain's CDR3 is CASREGQGSPLHF. The sequenced CDR3 bases are TGTGCCAGCAGGGAGGGGCAGGGTTCACCC.

A remark on this clone: With the read ending 3 residues before the CDR3 end, the germline J gene is used to fill in that end. The gene calls are TRBV19 and TRBJ2-3; maybe TRBD1 (6 bases). The CDR3 has 17 amino acids. Trimming removed 2 bases at V and 0 bases at J, with 15 bases between. Germline assignment: CDR1 LNHDA and CDR2 SQIVND (reference sequence). The CDR3 sequence is CASSIRVGQFSTDTQYF. The DNA read from the CDR3 is TGTGCCAGTAGTATACGTGTCGGACAGTTTAGCACAGATACG.

Concerning this clone itself: The observed sequence ends 3 residues before the CDR3 terminus, with the missing tail filled in from the germline J gene. The chain combines TRBV30 with TRBJ1-5; D not resolved. V gave up 2 bases and J gave up 7 bases, with 12 bases separating them. Germline V CDR1 and CDR2: GTSNPN, SVGIG (reference sequence). This CDR3 contains 13 residues. Here the CDR3 reads CAWSLAGGQPQHF. CDR3 bases read: TGTGCCTGGAGTCTCGCAGGTGGCCAGCCC. The complete variable domain, with remaining parts taken from reference TRBV30 and TRBJ1-5, reads SQTIHQWPATLVQPVGSPLSLECTVEGTSNPNLYWYRQAAGRGLQLLFYSVGIGQISSEVPQNLSASRPQDRQFILSSKKLLLSDSGFYLCAWSLAGGQPQHFGDGTRLSIL.

Details on this clone: The sequenced fragment ends 3 residues before the CDR3 boundary, so the rest is inferred from the germline J gene. The V call is TRBV5-1, the J call TRBJ1-1, with D possibly being TRBD1 (6 bases). The V gene's germline CDR1 is SGHRS and CDR2 YFSETQ. V lost 4 bases, J lost 7 bases, and 17 bases lay in between. CDR3 length: 14 amino acids. CDR3 DNA (partial): TGCGCCAGCAGCCCCGATAGGGGGATTGGTGAA. Residues: CASSPDRGIGE. The whole CDR3 sequence is CASSPDRGIGEAFF.

Note on this clone: The CDR3 extends 3 residues past the end of the read, so its final part is completed from the germline J gene. This chain connects TRBV10-3 to TRBJ2-7; 16 bases are shared with TRBD2. CDR1 and CDR2 (germline): ENHRY, SYGVKD. This CDR3 has 17 residues. J lost 4 bases, V lost 2 bases, and 5 bases had no gene match. This CDR3 reads CAISELPGLAGGYEQYF. Incomplete CDR3 DNA: TGTGCCATCAGTGAGCTTCCGGGACTAGCGGGAGGGTACGAG.

A note on this clone: With the read ending 3 residues before the CDR3 end, the germline J gene is used to fill in that end. The genes are TRBV5-1 and TRBJ1-6, with D perhaps matching TRBD1 (5 bases). The V end was cut by 5 bases, the J end by 4 bases, with 10 bases between. The germline V gene encodes CDR1 SGHRS and CDR2 YFSETQ. The CDR3 has 14 residues. The CDR3 here is CASSRGLYNSPLHF. CDR3 DNA, as far as it was read: TGCGCCAGCAGTAGGGGATTATATAATTCACCC.

A word on this clone: The observed sequence ends 3 residues before the CDR3 terminus, with the missing tail filled in from the germline J gene. This chain connects TRBV18 to TRBJ1-1, with TRBD1 matching over 7 bases. V was clipped by 5 bases and J by 6 bases; unmatched bases: 12. The CDR3 totals 15 residues. From germline, CDR1 is KGHSH and CDR2 LQKENI. CDR3 region: CASSSPGQSKAEAFF. Incomplete CDR3 DNA: TGTGCCAGCTCATCGCCGGGACAGTCTAAAGCTGAA.

A note on this clone: The CDR3 end is not reached by the read, which stops 3 residues before it; the germline J gene fills it in. J is TRBJ1-2 and V is TRBV19, with 8 bases lining up with TRBD1. The ends lost 4 bases at V and 5 bases at J; junction bases unmatched: 3. Looked up from germline, CDR1 is LNHDA and CDR2 is SQIVND (reference sequence). CDR3 length equals 13 residues. CDR3 protein: CASSKGQEYGYTF. Partial CDR3 DNA: TGTGCCAGTAGTAAGGGACAGGAGTATGGC.

Details on this clone: The CDR3 end is not reached by the read, which stops 3 residues before it; the germline J gene fills it in. The V call is TRBV18, the J call TRBJ2-3, with unresolved D. The CDR3 sequence is 16 residues long. The germline V and J ends were trimmed by 1 base and 1 base, with 12 bases remaining between them. Germline V gene sequence: CDR1 KGHSH, CDR2 LQKENI. The CDR3: CASSPRYMKRTDTQYF. The CDR3 DNA, read in part, is TGTGCCAGCTCACCACGATACATGAAACGCACAGATACG.

As for this clone: With the read ending 3 residues before the CDR3 end, the germline J gene is used to fill in that end. This sequence joins TRBV10-3 and TRBJ2-3, with TRBD2 as a possible D gene (6 bases). V gave up 6 bases and J gave up 0 bases, with 10 bases separating them. CDR1 is ENHRY and CDR2 is SYGVKD in the germline V gene. The CDR3 runs to 14 residues. The CDR3 reads CAIRTGTSTDTQYF. The sequenced CDR3 bases are TGTGCCATCAGGACCGGGACTAGCACAGATACG.

As concerns this clone: The read stops 3 residues short of the end of the CDR3; the missing end is completed from the germline J gene. The chain recombines TRBV2 with TRBJ2-7, with 9 bases matching TRBD2. V lost 2 bases and J lost 0; bases outside the gene matches: 8. Germline CDR1 reads SNHLY; CDR2 reads FYNNEI. The CDR3 is 17 amino acids. CDR3 amino acids: CASSELAGLPSSYEQYF. CDR3 DNA (partial): TGTGCCAGCAGTGAACTAGCGGGACTACCCAGCTCCTACGAG.

As to this clone: The read finishes 3 residues shy of the CDR3 end, and the germline J gene is used to complete it. The J gene is TRBJ2-7, the V gene TRBV7-2; TRBD2 agrees at 9 bases. V shed 0 bases, J shed 3 bases, and the junction held 6 bases outside the gene matches. This CDR3 has 16 amino acids. The germline gives CDR1 SGHTA, CDR2 FQGNSA. The CDR3 bases that were read are TGTGCCAGCAGCTTAGCGCAGAGCGGGAGGCTCTACGAG. This codes for CASSLAQSGRLYE. In full, the CDR3 reads CASSLAQSGRLYEQYF.

To note about this clone: The CDR3 end lies 3 residues beyond the end of the read and is filled in from the germline J gene. This sequence joins TRBV5-1 and TRBJ2-3; D gene unclear. Trimming pared 0 bases from V and 6 bases from J, leaving 5 bases between. The V gene's germline CDR1 is SGHRS and CDR2 YFSETQ. The CDR3 is 12 amino acids. CDR3 residues: CASSLGLDTQYF. The covered CDR3 bases are TGCGCCAGCAGCTTGGGGCTGGATACG. The full variable domain, completed using reference TRBV5-1 and TRBJ2-3, is KAGVTQTPRYLIKTRGQQVTLSCSPISGHRSVSWYQQTPGQGLQFLFEYFSETQRNKGNFPGRFSGRQFSNSRSEMNVSTLELGDSALYLCASSLGLDTQYFGPGTRLTVL.

A word on this clone: The junction differs from germline at one of its ends, possibly a read error. Read data end 3 residues before the CDR3 end; the end is taken from the germline J gene. The chain links TRBV7-6 to TRBJ2-2, with 11 bases lining up with TRBD2. Looked up from germline, CDR1 is SGHVS and CDR2 is FNYEAQ. This CDR3 contains 15 residues. This CDR3 reads CASSASGGNPGELFF. The part of the CDR3 DNA that was read is TGTGCCAGCAGCGCTAGCGGGGGGAACCCCGGGGAG.

As to this clone: The read terminates 3 residues ahead of where the CDR3 ends, so the germline J gene completes it. J is TRBJ2-2 and V is TRBV12-3 or TRBV12-4; 16 bases match TRBD2. The CDR3 has 18 residues. Trimming removed 5 bases from V and 3 bases from J; junction bases left unmatched: 6. The DNA read from the CDR3 is TGTGCCAGCAGTCGGGGACTAGCGGGAGGGCAATACACCGGGGAG. Its translation: CASSRGLAGGQYTGE. The full CDR3 is CASSRGLAGGQYTGELFF.

In regard to this clone: The read ends 3 residues early relative to the CDR3; the germline J gene fills the gap. The rearrangement uses TRBV19 and TRBJ2-2; a weak D match, TRBD2 (6 bases). V gave up 1 base and J gave up 1 base, with 19 bases separating them. The CDR3 totals 19 residues. Germline CDR1 reads LNHDA; CDR2 reads SQIVND (reference sequence). The covered CDR3 bases are TGTGCCAGTAGTATAGTTGTGGCGTACTTGCGGGGGAACACCGGGGAG. Its protein is CASSIVVAYLRGNTGE. The complete CDR3 protein is CASSIVVAYLRGNTGELFF.